This is a list of T cell receptor beta chains from one sample in a study of blood T cell repertoires in COVID-19. Only in-frame clones appear in the TCRdb table, and some are missing; sequencing was by immunoSEQ multiplex PCR. The sample lists approximately 200,000 clones; 82% were seen once. Sequenced material: PBMCs or T cells enriched from blood (not recorded which). These receptors originate from a middle-aged man who had recovered from COVID-19. Both conserved end residues are part of each CDR3. The order of the fields is clone size, D gene, J gene, V gene, CDR3 protein, CDR3 DNA. The D gene is left open where the match is weak. Not every row has a clone size; where given, it reads once, few, many or a size class.

size: NA
D: NA
J: TRBJ2-3
V: TRBV30
CDR3: CAWTGGSTDTQYF
DNA: TGTGCCTGGACAGGGGGGAGCACAGATACGCAGTATTTT

size: once
D: NA
J: TRBJ2-3
V: TRBV5-1
CDR3: CASSLFEDSPVQYF
DNA: TGCGCCAGCAGCTTGTTCGAGGACAGCCCCGTGCAGTATTTT

size: NA
D: NA
J: TRBJ2-1
V: TRBV19
CDR3: CASSAQGRTYNEQFF
DNA: TGTGCCAGTAGTGCACAGGGTAGGACCTACAATGAGCAGTTCTTC

size: NA
D: NA
J: TRBJ1-1
V: TRBV18
CDR3: CASSPTTDLLEAFF
DNA: TGTGCCAGCTCCCCTACGACAGACCTTCTTGAAGCTTTCTTT

size: NA
D: TRBD1
J: TRBJ1-4
V: TRBV6-5
CDR3: CASSYRTGGLTEKLFF
DNA: TGTGCCAGCAGTTACCGGACAGGGGGTTTGACCGAAAAACTGTTTTTT

size: NA
D: NA
J: TRBJ1-4
V: TRBV3-1/TRBV3-2
CDR3: CASRKQTADEKLFF
DNA: TGTGCCAGCAGAAAACAAACCGCGGATGAAAAACTGTTTTTT

size: NA
D: NA
J: TRBJ1-4
V: TRBV3-1/TRBV3-2
CDR3: CASSQNSFNEKLFF
DNA: TGTGCCAGCAGCCAGAACAGCTTTAATGAAAAACTGTTTTTT

size: NA
D: TRBD1
J: TRBJ2-5
V: TRBV7-3
CDR3: CASSLKPGQSMETQYF
DNA: TGTGCCAGCAGCTTAAAACCGGGACAGTCGATGGAGACCCAGTACTTC

size: NA
D: NA
J: TRBJ2-7
V: TRBV6-2/TRBV6-3
CDR3: CASSLGRGTSYEQYF
DNA: TGTGCCAGCAGTTTAGGCAGGGGGACTTCCTACGAGCAGTACTTC

size: NA
D: NA
J: TRBJ2-1
V: TRBV7-9
CDR3: CASSPHLRLGTRYYNEQFF
DNA: TGTGCCAGCAGCCCGCACCTCCGACTCGGGACACGATATTACAATGAGCAGTTCTTC

size: NA
D: TRBD2
J: TRBJ2-1
V: TRBV9
CDR3: CASEGTSGRAADEQFF
DNA: TGTGCCAGCGAAGGGACTAGCGGGAGGGCAGCTGATGAGCAGTTCTTC

size: NA
D: TRBD1
J: TRBJ1-4
V: TRBV28
CDR3: CASSLGDRANEKLFF
DNA: TGTGCCAGCAGTTTAGGGGACAGGGCTAATGAAAAACTGTTTTTT

size: NA
D: TRBD2
J: TRBJ2-7
V: TRBV5-1
CDR3: CASCASGYTYEQYF
DNA: TGCGCCAGCTGCGCTAGCGGGTACACCTACGAGCAGTACTTC

size: NA
D: NA
J: TRBJ2-7
V: TRBV6-5
CDR3: CASSRSGTNYEQYF
DNA: TGTGCCAGCAGCCGCTCCGGGACAAACTACGAGCAGTACTTC

size: few
D: NA
J: TRBJ1-1
V: TRBV27
CDR3: CASSFSSVNTEAFF
DNA: TGTGCCAGCAGTTTTAGCTCTGTTAACACTGAAGCTTTCTTT

size: few
D: NA
J: TRBJ1-3
V: TRBV18
CDR3: CASSSITTGNTIYF
DNA: TGTGCCAGCTCTTCGATAACTACTGGAAACACCATATATTTT

size: once
D: NA
J: TRBJ1-4
V: TRBV28
CDR3: CASSLMDSNEKLFF
DNA: TGTGCCAGCAGTTTAATGGACAGTAATGAAAAACTGTTTTTT

size: few
D: NA
J: TRBJ1-1
V: TRBV6-5
CDR3: CASSYYGENTEAFF
DNA: TGTGCCAGCAGTTATTACGGAGAGAACACTGAAGCTTTCTTT

size: NA
D: TRBD1
J: TRBJ1-2
V: TRBV19
CDR3: CASSRGRQRGYTF
DNA: TGTGCCAGTAGCAGGGGGAGACAAAGGGGCTACACCTTC

size: NA
D: NA
J: TRBJ2-6
V: TRBV24-1
CDR3: CATSATGGPVAGANVLTF
DNA: TGTGCCACCAGTGCTACCGGGGGGCCGGTGGCTGGGGCCAACGTCCTGACTTTC

size: NA
D: NA
J: TRBJ2-3
V: TRBV7-3
CDR3: CASGSSGTDTQYF
DNA: TGTGCCTCCGGGTCTAGCGGCACAGATACGCAGTATTTT

size: NA
D: TRBD1
J: TRBJ1-4
V: TRBV20-1
CDR3: CSARGDSYRVF
DNA: TGCAGTGCTAGAGGGGACAGCTACCGGGTTTTT